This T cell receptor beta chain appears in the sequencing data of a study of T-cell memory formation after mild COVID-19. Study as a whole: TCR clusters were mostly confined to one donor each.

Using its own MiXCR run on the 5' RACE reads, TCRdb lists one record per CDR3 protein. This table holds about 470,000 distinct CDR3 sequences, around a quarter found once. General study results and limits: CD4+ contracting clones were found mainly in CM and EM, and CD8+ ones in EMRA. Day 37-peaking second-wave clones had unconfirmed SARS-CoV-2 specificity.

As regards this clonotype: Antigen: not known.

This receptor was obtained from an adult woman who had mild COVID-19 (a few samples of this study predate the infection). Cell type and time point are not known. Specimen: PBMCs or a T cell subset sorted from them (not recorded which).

The DNA for the CDR3 is TGTGCCAGTAGTAGCCGGGACAGGGGCCTGCTGAACACCGGGGAGCTGTTTTTT. This codes for CASSSRDRGLLNTGELFF. This chain connects TRBV19 to TRBJ2-2; 10 nucleotides agree with TRBD1. The junction had 9 bases not matched to a gene; V was cut back by 4 bases and J by 1 base. The V gene's germline CDR1 is LNHDA and CDR2 SQIVND (reference sequence). CDR3 length: 18 amino acids.